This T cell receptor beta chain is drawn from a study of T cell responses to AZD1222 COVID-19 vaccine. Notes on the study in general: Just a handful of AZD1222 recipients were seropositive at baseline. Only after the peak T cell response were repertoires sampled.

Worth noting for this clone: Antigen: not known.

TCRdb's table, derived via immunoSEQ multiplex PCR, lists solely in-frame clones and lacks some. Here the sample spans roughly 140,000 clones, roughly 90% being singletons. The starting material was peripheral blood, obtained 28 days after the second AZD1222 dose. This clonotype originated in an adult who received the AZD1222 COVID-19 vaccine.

CDR3 loop: CASSPVLGTSTDTQYF. The CDR3 DNA reads as TGTGCCAGCTCACCCGTACTAGGGACTAGCACAGATACGCAGTATTTT. V is TRBV18 and J is TRBJ2-3; maybe TRBD2 (6 bases). This CDR3 has 16 amino acids. With 3 bases removed from V and 0 bases from J, the gap between germline ends came to 13 bases. Germline loops: CDR1 KGHSH, CDR2 LQKENI.